Below, 21 T cell receptor beta chains from the same sample are listed, as sequenced in a study of blood T cell repertoires in COVID-19. The data were produced by immunoSEQ multiplex PCR, yet TCRdb's version contains in-frame clones alone and is incomplete. The repertoire holds roughly 34,000 clones, with roughly three quarters as singletons. The sample comprised peripheral blood. Source of these receptors: a human donor in a cohort sampled during active COVID-19.

This chain connects TRBV19 to TRBJ1-1, with 7 nucleotides matching TRBD1. The CDR3 covers 14 residues. V lost 5 bases to trimming and J lost 7 bases; unmatched junction nucleotides: 10. In germline, CDR1 is LNHDA, CDR2 SQIVND (reference sequence). The CDR3, as DNA: TGTGCCAGTAGTTCGTCCAGGGGGATGAATGAAGCTTTCTTT. This translates into CASSSSRGMNEAFF.

This chain uses TRBV3-1 (or the pseudogene TRBV3-2) with TRBJ1-2; 7 bases are a match to TRBD1. The J segment lost 5 bases and the V segment lost 3 bases, leaving 12 bases of the junction unmatched. CDR1 and CDR2 from the germline V gene are LGHDT and YNNKEL (reference sequence). CDR3 length: 16 amino acids. The DNA for the CDR3 is TGTGCCAGCAGCCAGGGTCCCCCGACAGGGAAGTATGGCTACACCTTC. Its protein is CASSQGPPTGKYGYTF.

The chain carries TRBV27 and TRBJ2-7, with 7 nucleotides matching TRBD2. This CDR3 contains 17 residues. CDR1 and CDR2 (germline): MNHEY, SMNVEV (reference sequence). Written as DNA, the CDR3 is TGTGGGTGCGGGGGTACCCCTTTAGCGGGTGGGGTCTACGAGCAGTACTTC. As protein: CGCGGTPLAGGVYEQYF.

The rearrangement links TRBV7-8 to TRBJ2-1, with TRBD1 as a possible D gene (5 bases). Trimming left V 2 bases short and J 9 bases short, with 17 bases between. This CDR3 has 15 amino acids. Germline V CDR1 and CDR2: SGHVS, FQNEAQ. The CDR3 coding sequence is TGTGCCAGCAGCTTAAGAGGCGATAAAAGGGGTGAGCAGTTCTTC. Translated: CASSLRGDKRGEQFF.

This clone was found once. This sequence joins TRBV18 and TRBJ1-4, with D uncertain. The germline V gene encodes CDR1 KGHSH and CDR2 LQKENI. Trimming cost V 3 bases and J 10 bases, with 12 bases left between them. The length of the CDR3 is 13 residues. The CDR3 reads CASSPVERGKLFF. DNA of the CDR3: TGTGCCAGCTCACCTGTTGAAAGAGGAAAACTGTTTTTT.

The J gene is TRBJ2-3, the V gene TRBV15; 11 bases are a match to TRBD2. Germline lookup yields CDR1 LNHNV and CDR2 YYDKDF (reference sequence). Trimming took 3 bases from V and 4 from J; bases not matched to a gene: 9. The CDR3 is 17 residues long. The CDR3 DNA follows: TGTGCCACCAGCAGGGGGGGACTAGCGGTTAGTTCAGATACGCAGTATTTT. This gives the protein CATSRGGLAVSSDTQYF.

V and J are TRBV2 and TRBJ2-1; 11 bases match TRBD2. Germline V CDR1 and CDR2: SNHLY, FYNNEI. The CDR3 spans 19 residues. The V segment lost 6 bases and the J segment 0 bases; nucleotides outside the gene matches: 13. CDR3 nucleotides: TGTGCCAGCAGAGGCAATCTAGCGGGGGGTGCGAGCTCCTACAATGAGCAGTTCTTC. This translates into CASRGNLAGGASSYNEQFF. The full variable domain, with the rest looked up from reference TRBV2 and TRBJ2-1, is EPEVTQTPSHQVTQMGQEVILRCVPISNHLYFYWYRQILGQKVEFLVSFYNNEISEKSEIFDDQFSVERPDGSNFTLKIRSTKLEDSAMYFCASRGNLAGGASSYNEQFFGPGTRLTVL.

The chain employs TRBV5-1 and TRBJ2-2; 9 nucleotides agree with TRBD1. Germline V gene lookup returns CDR1 SGHRS and CDR2 YFSETQ. The CDR3 length is 15 residues. V lost 6 bases to trimming and J lost 3 bases; unmatched junction nucleotides: 6. DNA for the CDR3: TGCGCCAGCAATGAACAGGGGGCCTACACCGGGGAGCTGTTTTTT. Protein sequence: CASNEQGAYTGELFF. Complete variable domain (other parts from reference TRBV5-1 and TRBJ2-2): KAGVTQTPRYLIKTRGQQVTLSCSPISGHRSVSWYQQTPGQGLQFLFEYFSETQRNKGNFPGRFSGRQFSNSRSEMNVSTLELGDSALYLCASNEQGAYTGELFFGEGSRLTVL.

V is TRBV18 and J is TRBJ1-1; D remains ambiguous. The V end lost 0 bases, the J end lost 5 bases, and 10 bases lay between the germline ends. The CDR3 length is 14 residues. Germline CDR1 reads KGHSH; CDR2 reads LQKENI. The CDR3 region has the DNA TGTGCCAGCTCACCACCCGCTCCAGGAACTGAAGCTTTCTTT. The encoded protein is CASSPPAPGTEAFF.

The chain uses TRBV23-1 and TRBJ2-3, with 7 nucleotides matching TRBD2. TRBV23-1 is an ORF; its function is uncertain. Unmatched junction bases numbered 9, after V lost 3 bases and J lost 0 bases. The CDR3 spans 17 residues. The chain's CDR3 is CASSQGIAGLSTDTQYF. CDR3 DNA: TGCGCCAGCAGTCAGGGAATAGCGGGCCTAAGCACAGATACGCAGTATTTT.

The chain is built from TRBV4-1 and TRBJ1-2; 7 bases match TRBD1. This CDR3 is built from 15 residues. V was pared by 4 bases and J by 5 bases, with 10 bases of the junction left unmatched. In germline, CDR1 is MGHRA, CDR2 YSYEKL. CDR3 loop: CASSPQTGLGYGYTF. DNA of the CDR3: TGCGCCAGCAGCCCGCAGACAGGGCTTGGGTATGGCTACACCTTC.

The CDR3 reads CASNSGNQPQHF. As DNA, the CDR3 is TGTGCCAGCAACTCGGGCAATCAGCCCCAGCATTTT. The V gene is TRBV25-1, the J gene TRBJ1-5; the D is unclear. The V gene lost 7 bases and the J gene lost 2 bases, with 6 bases spanning the gap. Germline CDR1 reads MGHDK; CDR2 reads SYGVNS. The CDR3 runs to 12 residues.

The chain links TRBV14 to TRBJ2-7; TRBD1 aligns across 10 bases. Germline CDR1 is SGHDN and CDR2 is FVKESK. The V segment lost 4 bases and the J segment 5 bases; nucleotides outside the gene matches: 8. The CDR3 extends over 15 amino acids. The DNA of the CDR3 is TGTGCCAGCAGCCTGGTAGGGACAGGGGTCGACGAGCAGTACTTC. The encoded protein is CASSLVGTGVDEQYF.

This chain connects TRBV5-4 to TRBJ2-1; 7 nucleotides agree with TRBD2. Germline CDR1 reads SGHNT; CDR2 reads YYREEE (reference sequence). The trim removed 4 bases at V and 6 bases at J, leaving 7 bases unmatched. The CDR3 contains 14 residues. CDR3 sequence: CASSPRTGGNEQFF. In DNA, the CDR3 is TGTGCCAGCAGCCCCCGGACGGGGGGCAATGAGCAGTTCTTC. The full variable domain, in which reference TRBV5-4 and TRBJ2-1 provide the parts outside the CDR3, is ETGVTQSPTHLIKTRGQQVTLRCSSQSGHNTVSWYQQALGQGPQFIFQYYREEENGRGNFPPRFSGLQFPNYSSELNVNALELDDSALYLCASSPRTGGNEQFFGPGTRLTVL.

This chain links TRBV27 with TRBJ1-1, with TRBD1 identical over 7 bases. This CDR3 spans 13 amino acids. Germline values: CDR1 MNHEY, CDR2 SMNVEV (reference sequence). After removal of 1 base from V and 8 bases from J, the junction contained 4 bases not matched to a gene. The CDR3: CASSLWRGREAFF. The CDR3 DNA sequence: TGTGCCAGCAGTTTATGGAGGGGGCGGGAAGCTTTCTTT.

The V call is TRBV5-4, the J call TRBJ2-5; 14 bases match TRBD2. This CDR3 is built from 15 residues. Germline CDR1 and CDR2: SGHNT and YYREEE (reference sequence). The V segment lost 4 bases and the J segment 5 bases; nucleotides outside the gene matches: 4. As DNA, the CDR3 is TGTGCCAGCAGCGGACTAGCGGGGGGCGGTGAGACCCAGTACTTC. Encoded protein: CASSGLAGGGETQYF. The variable domain in full, with the rest retrieved from reference TRBV5-4 and TRBJ2-5, is ETGVTQSPTHLIKTRGQQVTLRCSSQSGHNTVSWYQQALGQGPQFIFQYYREEENGRGNFPPRFSGLQFPNYSSELNVNALELDDSALYLCASSGLAGGGETQYFGPGTRLLVL.

This clone has only a few counts. The rearrangement joins TRBV12-3 or TRBV12-4 to TRBJ2-2, with a possible D match to TRBD2 (5 bases). This CDR3 contains 13 residues. V dropped 1 base and J dropped 7 bases, with 7 bases sitting between them. This CDR3 is CASSLGGIGELFF. The CDR3 DNA is TGTGCCAGCAGTTTAGGAGGGATCGGGGAGCTGTTTTTT.

The V gene is TRBV21-1, the J gene TRBJ2-5; the table calls TRBD2, which could not be checked here. TRBV21-1 is reported as a pseudogene. This CDR3 comprises 15 residues. The CDR3 DNA reads as TGTGCCAGCAGCGATGGGGAGCACCTCCAAGAGACCCAGTACTTC. Translated, it gives CASSDGEHLQETQYF.

The J gene is TRBJ2-1, the V gene TRBV7-2; TRBD2 matches at 8 bases. This CDR3 comprises 13 residues. Looked up from germline, CDR1 is SGHTA and CDR2 is FQGNSA. The junction had 5 bases not matched to a gene; V was cut back by 4 bases and J by 9 bases. The DNA for the CDR3 is TGTGCCAGCAGCTCACGACTAGCGACTGAGCAGTTCTTC. Protein sequence: CASSSRLATEQFF.

This clone was counted a few times. The chain recombines TRBV6-6 with TRBJ1-3; 9 bases line up with TRBD1. The CDR3 covers 16 residues. V gave up 0 bases and J gave up 5 bases; unmatched junction bases: 5. Germline V gene lookup returns CDR1 MNHNY and CDR2 SVGAGI (reference sequence). CDR3 region: CASSYSGTGSRNTIYF. CDR3 in DNA: TGTGCCAGCAGTTACTCCGGGACAGGGAGCCGAAACACCATATATTTT.

The chain recombines TRBV6-6 with TRBJ1-2, with TRBD1 matching over 7 bases. V dropped 5 bases and J dropped 3; count of bases not matched to a gene: 3. The CDR3 length is 13 residues. CDR1 is MNHNY and CDR2 is SVGAGI in the germline V gene (reference sequence). In DNA, the CDR3 is TGTGCCAGCAGTCAACAGGGGTACTATGGCTACACCTTC. Translating it yields CASSQQGYYGYTF.